This TCR beta chain was recovered during a study of memory CD8 T cells in hepatitis C reinfection. Study overall: HCV reinfection: RNA-positive following two negative tests at least 60 days apart. Between 12 and 24 weeks after reinfection detection, late samples were drawn.

Study-wide results and limits: Conclusions on public clonotypes and secondary clearance were not definitive with about 5 donors.

Described time point: late/post reinfection, 12 to 24 weeks after detection. No in vitro expansion preceded TCR sequencing of the sorted cells. As concerns this clone: Its antigen is undetermined.

Sequencing was performed with immunoSEQ multiplex PCR; in TCRdb, only in-frame clones are kept and a portion is missing. The data show around 4,500 clones, around 90% seen once. The CDR3 runs to 16 residues. V trimming: 5 bases; J trimming: 1 base; junction bases outside the gene matches: 7. Germline assignment: CDR1 MNHEY and CDR2 SMNVEV (reference sequence). The chain links TRBV27 to TRBJ1-1; 10 bases line up with TRBD1. Sequencing was done on a sample of naive CD8+ T cells sorted from blood. This TCR was recovered from a man aged 50 to 60 with hepatitis C virus infection. The CDR3 sequence: CASSLRQGAGNTEAFF. DNA of the CDR3: TGTGCCAGCAGTCTAAGACAGGGGGCTGGGAACACTGAAGCTTTCTTT.